Presented here are 20 T cell receptor beta chains from one specimen sequenced in a study of T cells in tumors after PD-1 blockade. Produced via immunoSEQ multiplex PCR; TCRdb's table is partial and in-frame only. Among more than 40,000 clones listed, 81% were seen once. The specimen was PBMCs, collected before anti-PD-1 treatment. Every receptor here comes from a human donor with basal cell carcinoma.

The V gene is TRBV7-8, the J gene TRBJ2-3; TRBD1 agrees at 7 bases. CDR3 length: 14 amino acids. V lost 4 bases, J lost 2 bases, and 3 bases stayed unmatched. Germline lookup yields CDR1 SGHVS and CDR2 FQNEAQ. For the CDR3, the DNA is TGTGCCAGCAGCTGGGGGACAGACACAGATACGCAGTATTTT. Translation gives CASSWGTDTDTQYF. Drawing the rest from reference TRBV7-8 and TRBJ2-3, the complete variable domain is GAGVSQSPRYKVAKRGQDVALRCDPISGHVSLFWYQQALGQGPEFLTYFQNEAQLDKSGLPSDRFFAERPEGSVSTLKIQRTQQEDSAVYLCASSWGTDTDTQYFGPGTRLTVL.

This clone was observed a handful of times. V usage is TRBV9 and J usage is TRBJ1-1; no clear D gene. Trimming stripped 0 bases from V and 0 bases from J, with 9 bases between. This CDR3 is built from 15 residues. Germline lookup yields CDR1 SGDLS and CDR2 YYNGEE. CDR3 DNA sequence: TGTGCCAGCAGCGTAGCTACGGCAGTGAACACTGAAGCTTTCTTT. Translating it yields CASSVATAVNTEAFF.

The chain couples TRBV6-2 or TRBV6-3 to TRBJ1-2; 8 nucleotides match TRBD1. CDR1 is MNHEY, CDR2 SVGEGT, per germline. The trim removed 5 bases at V and 6 bases at J, leaving 8 bases unmatched. The CDR3 extends over 14 amino acids. CDR3 residues: CASSTTDRAHGYTF. The CDR3 region has the DNA TGTGCCAGCAGTACAACGGACAGGGCCCATGGCTACACCTTC.

The genes are TRBV3-1 (or the pseudogene TRBV3-2) and TRBJ1-1; D is undetermined. Germline V gene lookup returns CDR1 LGHDT and CDR2 YNNKEL (reference sequence). V lost 0 bases and J 3 bases, leaving 17 bases between the germline ends. This CDR3 has 17 residues. The CDR3 region is CASSQDLAGRGYTEAFF. The DNA for the CDR3 is TGTGCCAGCAGCCAAGATTTGGCAGGACGGGGTTACACTGAAGCTTTCTTT.

This chain joins TRBV7-2 and TRBJ1-1; D ambiguous. Germline V gives CDR1 SGHTA, CDR2 FQGNSA. The CDR3 length is 15 residues. The V gene lost 0 bases and the J gene lost 0 bases, with 8 bases spanning the gap. The CDR3, as DNA: TGTGCCAGCAGCTTAGCGGGAGGCTTGAACACTGAAGCTTTCTTT. Amino acid sequence: CASSLAGGLNTEAFF.

The J gene is TRBJ2-5, the V gene TRBV7-2, with 11 bases matching TRBD2. The V gene end was trimmed by 1 base and the J gene end by 2 bases; junction bases not matched to a gene: 3. CDR1 SGHTA and CDR2 FQGNSA come from the germline V gene. The CDR3 length is 16 residues. The CDR3 is CASSLGTSGGQETQYF. DNA for the CDR3: TGTGCCAGCAGCTTAGGCACTAGCGGGGGACAAGAGACCCAGTACTTC. Full variable domain (rest looked up from reference TRBV7-2 and TRBJ2-5): GAGVSQSPSNKVTEKGKDVELRCDPISGHTALYWYRQSLGQGLEFLIYFQGNSAPDKSGLPSDRFSAERTGGSVSTLTIQRTQQEDSAVYLCASSLGTSGGQETQYFGPGTRLLVL.

This clone appeared a few times. The chain is built from TRBV7-9 and TRBJ2-5, with D possibly matching TRBD2 (6 bases). Germline V lookup: CDR1 SEHNR, CDR2 FQNEAQ (reference sequence). V shed 4 bases and J shed 2 bases, with 11 bases lying between them. This CDR3 spans 14 amino acids. The CDR3: CASSYAGYQETQYF. DNA of the CDR3: TGTGCCAGCAGCTATGCGGGATATCAAGAGACCCAGTACTTC.

The gene calls are TRBV29-1 and TRBJ1-2, with unresolved D. Looked up from germline, CDR1 is SQVTM and CDR2 is ANQGSEA. Between the trimmed V and J ends, which lost 6 bases and 7 bases, there was a span of 12 bases. This CDR3 has 11 amino acids. CDR3 loop: CSVGAVGGYTF. CDR3 bases: TGCAGCGTGGGTGCTGTGGGTGGCTACACCTTC.

V gene TRBV6-6 combines with J gene TRBJ2-5; 7 bases are shared with TRBD1. J gave up 3 bases and V 5 bases, and 0 bases lay outside the gene matches. CDR1 and CDR2 from the germline V gene are MNHNY and SVGAGI (reference sequence). The CDR3 is 12 amino acids. The CDR3 protein is CASSGTEETQYF. Written as DNA, the CDR3 is TGTGCCAGCAGTGGGACAGAAGAGACCCAGTACTTC.

V and J are TRBV24-1 and TRBJ2-5, with D uncertain. V lost 2 bases to trimming and J lost 5 bases, with 5 bases between them. CDR1 KGHDR and CDR2 SFDVKD come from the germline V gene. This CDR3 is 12 amino acids long. This CDR3 is CATSDSSETQYF. CDR3 coding DNA: TGTGCCACCAGTGATTCTTCGGAGACCCAGTACTTC.

This clone was seen a single time. The chain carries TRBV28 and TRBJ2-7; TRBD2 matches 9 bases. CDR1 and CDR2 (germline): MDHEN, SYDVKM. Trimming at V came to 4 bases and at J to 2 bases, leaving 9 bases not matched to a gene. The CDR3 extends over 16 amino acids. The CDR3 reads CASSSPWAGGTYEQYF. In DNA form, the CDR3 reads TGTGCCAGCAGTTCCCCGTGGGCGGGGGGGACCTACGAGCAGTACTTC.

The chain uses TRBV10-3 and TRBJ1-4; tentative D call: TRBD1 (6 bases). Trimming took 6 bases from V and 5 from J, leaving 10 bases between them. In germline, CDR1 is ENHRY, CDR2 SYGVKD. CDR3 size: 13 residues. As DNA, the CDR3 is TGTGCCATCAGCAGGGGACCCAATGAAAAACTGTTTTTT. This codes for CAISRGPNEKLFF.

CDR3 amino acids: CASSSEDRLGYNEQFF. The CDR3 DNA reads TGTGCCAGCAGTTCGGAGGACAGGTTGGGGTACAATGAGCAGTTCTTC. The chain couples TRBV6-5 to TRBJ2-1; 7 bases map to TRBD1. The germline gives CDR1 MNHEY, CDR2 SVGAGI. V shed 4 bases and J 4 bases; nucleotides not matched to a gene: 10. The CDR3 spans 16 residues.

This clone was counted once. The J gene is TRBJ1-1, the V gene TRBV18; D is possibly TRBD1 (5 bases). This CDR3 region has 14 residues. Germline CDR1 reads KGHSH; CDR2 reads LQKENI. V lost 2 bases, J lost 7 bases, and 14 bases lay in between. CDR3 DNA sequence: TGTGCCAGCTCACCAGGGACCCTTCGGGATGAAGCTTTCTTT. Translated: CASSPGTLRDEAFF.

CDR3 in DNA: TGTGCCAGCAGTGATTGGACGGTGGGGGGCTACACCTTC. Translation gives CASSDWTVGGYTF. The chain couples TRBV6-4 to TRBJ1-2; no clear D. Germline values: CDR1 MRHNA, CDR2 SNTAGT. V lost 3 bases to trimming and J lost 8 bases, with 13 bases between them. This CDR3 spans 13 amino acids.

The V and J genes are TRBV2 and TRBJ1-1; D remains unclear. Germline V gene data show CDR1 as SNHLY and CDR2 as FYNNEI. The CDR3 is made up of 11 amino acids. V shed 5 bases and J shed 7 bases, with 8 bases lying between them. CDR3: CASSTVGEAFF. The CDR3 nucleotides read TGTGCCAGCAGTACGGTCGGTGAAGCTTTCTTT. Filled out from reference TRBV2 and TRBJ1-1, the complete variable domain reads EPEVTQTPSHQVTQMGQEVILRCVPISNHLYFYWYRQILGQKVEFLVSFYNNEISEKSEIFDDQFSVERPDGSNFTLKIRSTKLEDSAMYFCASSTVGEAFFGQGTRLTVV.

V and J are TRBV10-1 and TRBJ2-3, with D perhaps TRBD1 or TRBD2 (5 bases each). The V end was cut by 2 bases, the J end by 0 bases, with 9 bases between. CDR3 length: 15 amino acids. From germline, CDR1 is WNHNN and CDR2 SYGVQD (reference sequence). CDR3 coding DNA: TGCGCCAGCAGTGAGATTGGGGGAAGCACAGATACGCAGTATTTT. It yields the protein CASSEIGGSTDTQYF.

This sequence joins TRBV19 and TRBJ1-5; D call uncertain. CDR1 LNHDA and CDR2 SQIVND come from the germline V gene (reference sequence). Deletions cut 9 bases from V and 3 bases from J, with 12 bases between. The CDR3 loop spans 13 amino acids. CDR3 in amino acids: CASSSRFNQPQHF. CDR3 in DNA: TGTGCCAGCTCCAGCAGGTTCAATCAGCCCCAGCATTTT.

The gene calls are TRBV3-1 (or the pseudogene TRBV3-2) and TRBJ1-6; 7 bases line up with TRBD1. The CDR3 covers 15 residues. Germline V gene data show CDR1 as LGHDT and CDR2 as YNNKEL (reference sequence). The ends lost 4 bases at V and 7 bases at J; junction bases unmatched: 7. CDR3 DNA sequence: TGTGCCAGCAGCCGCTGGGACAGCCAAAATTCACCCCTCCACTTT. This translates into CASSRWDSQNSPLHF.

The chain joins TRBV18 to TRBJ1-1, with 9 bases identical to TRBD1. The trim removed 3 bases at V and 3 bases at J, leaving 2 bases unmatched. CDR3 length: 14 residues. CDR1 is KGHSH and CDR2 is LQKENI in the germline V gene. CDR3 residues: CASSPGQGHTEAFF. Here the CDR3 DNA reads TGTGCCAGCTCACCGGGACAGGGACACACTGAAGCTTTCTTT.